This T cell receptor beta chain was sequenced for a study of blood T cells in healthy people across ages. V was cut by 3 bases and J by 10 bases, with 16 bases left in between. The germline gives CDR1 SGHTA, CDR2 FQGNSA. The CDR3 consists of 14 residues. Study outcomes and limitations: Versus aged donors, long-lived donors had higher diversity and more naive CD4+ cells. TCR beta diversity per million T cells fell roughly linearly with age.

In the case of this clonotype: Its specificity is not known.

Alongside a J-beta primer mix, a sample-barcoded 5' primer served in a second PCR lasting about 7 to 12 cycles. TCRdb reanalysed the 5' RACE reads using MiXCR and keeps one entry per CDR3 protein. The sample yields roughly 930,000 distinct CDR3 sequences, under 50% seen once. Sequencing was carried out using blood. The clonotype originates from a man aged 30 to 39 in good health. The J gene is TRBJ2-1, the V gene TRBV7-2; possible D gene TRBD2, 5 bases. The CDR3 DNA follows: TGTGCCAGCAGCTTGGGTAGGCTAGCAGGCGAGCAGTTCTTC. Its protein product is CASSLGRLAGEQFF.